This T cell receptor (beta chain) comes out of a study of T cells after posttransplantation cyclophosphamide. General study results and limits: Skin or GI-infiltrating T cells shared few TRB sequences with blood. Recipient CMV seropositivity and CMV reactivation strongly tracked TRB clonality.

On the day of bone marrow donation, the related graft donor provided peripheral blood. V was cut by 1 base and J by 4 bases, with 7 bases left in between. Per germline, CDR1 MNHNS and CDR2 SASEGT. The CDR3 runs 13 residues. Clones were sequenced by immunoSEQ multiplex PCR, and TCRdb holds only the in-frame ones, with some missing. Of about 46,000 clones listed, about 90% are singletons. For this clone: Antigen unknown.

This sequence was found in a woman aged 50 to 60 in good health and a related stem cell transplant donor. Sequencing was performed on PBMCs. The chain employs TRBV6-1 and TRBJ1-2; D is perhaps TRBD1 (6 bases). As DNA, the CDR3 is TGTGCCAGCAGTGAAGGGGACATCTATGGCTACACCTTC. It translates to CASSEGDIYGYTF.